This entry lists 23 T cell receptor beta chains sequenced from one sample in a study of blood T cell repertoires in COVID-19. The method was immunoSEQ multiplex PCR; TCRdb's version includes in-frame clones alone and lacks a portion of them. The table shows about 300,000 clones, with around 84% occurring only once. Material: PBMCs or T cells enriched from blood (not recorded which). The receptors were gathered from a woman between 18 and 29 years old who had recovered from COVID-19.

The chain joins TRBV20-1 to TRBJ1-2, with 8 bases identical to TRBD1. Losses at the gene ends were 3 bases for V and 2 bases for J; bases not matched to a gene: 2. Germline lookup yields CDR1 DFQATT and CDR2 SNEGSKA (reference sequence). This CDR3 contains 13 residues. CDR3 nucleotides: TGCAGTGCTAGTCGACAGGGGAACTATGGCTACACCTTC. It yields the protein CSASRQGNYGYTF.

The chain employs TRBV7-9 and TRBJ1-2; TRBD1 agrees at 9 bases. In germline, CDR1 is SEHNR, CDR2 FQNEAQ (reference sequence). There are 14 residues in the CDR3. V lost 4 bases and J lost 7; bases outside the gene matches: 7. The CDR3 sequence: CASSSPGTGLGYTF. In nucleotides, the CDR3 is TGTGCCAGCAGCTCCCCCGGGACAGGGCTTGGCTACACCTTC.

The chain carries TRBV29-1 and TRBJ1-2, with D possibly being TRBD1 (6 bases). V lost 3 bases and J lost 4, with 12 bases in between. The germline gives CDR1 SQVTM, CDR2 ANQGSEA. This CDR3 is built from 13 residues. The DNA for the CDR3 is TGCAGCGTTGAGGGGGCGGCGATCTATGGCTACACCTTC. Its protein product is CSVEGAAIYGYTF. Looking up the rest from reference TRBV29-1 and TRBJ1-2 gives the full variable domain: SAVISQKPSRDICQRGTSLTIQCQVDSQVTMMFWYRQQPGQSLTLIATANQGSEATYESGFVIDKFPISRPNLTFSTLTVSNMSPEDSSIYLCSVEGAAIYGYTFGSGTRLTVV.

This chain connects TRBV28 to TRBJ2-3; 7 bases are a match to TRBD1. Germline V lookup: CDR1 MDHEN, CDR2 SYDVKM. V dropped 5 bases and J dropped 2; count of bases not matched to a gene: 7. The CDR3 totals 15 residues. This CDR3 reads CASSPGQWITDTQYF. The CDR3 bases are TGTGCCAGCAGTCCGGGACAGTGGATCACAGATACGCAGTATTTT.

The chain combines TRBV27 with TRBJ2-2; possibly TRBD1 for D (5 bases). CDR1 and CDR2 (germline): MNHEY, SMNVEV (reference sequence). The CDR3 runs 14 residues. V shed 8 bases and J shed 2 bases, with 12 bases lying between them. The CDR3 sequence: CASLRQSNTGELFF. CDR3 coding DNA: TGTGCCAGCCTTAGACAGAGTAACACCGGGGAGCTGTTTTTT.

This sequence joins TRBV7-9 and TRBJ2-1; TRBD2 matches at 7 bases. CDR3 length: 15 residues. The junction had 7 bases not matched to a gene; V was cut back by 2 bases and J by 6 bases. Germline CDR1 is SEHNR and CDR2 is FQNEAQ (reference sequence). The CDR3 DNA reads as TGTGCCAGCAGCTTAACGGGGGGTCCCGCCAATGAGCAGTTCTTC. It yields the protein CASSLTGGPANEQFF.

The J gene is TRBJ1-6, the V gene TRBV5-4; the match to TRBD1 covers 8 bases. Germline V gene data show CDR1 as SGHNT and CDR2 as YYREEE (reference sequence). The ends lost 3 bases at V and 6 bases at J; junction bases unmatched: 14. The CDR3 covers 18 residues. The DNA of the CDR3 is TGTGCCAGCAGCTCCGCAGCCTCGACAGGGGTTCTTAATTCACCCCTCCACTTT. This translates into CASSSAASTGVLNSPLHF. The variable domain in full, with the rest retrieved from reference TRBV5-4 and TRBJ1-6, is ETGVTQSPTHLIKTRGQQVTLRCSSQSGHNTVSWYQQALGQGPQFIFQYYREEENGRGNFPPRFSGLQFPNYSSELNVNALELDDSALYLCASSSAASTGVLNSPLHFGNGTRLTVT.

The chain carries TRBV10-1 and TRBJ2-1; 8 nucleotides match TRBD1. Germline loops: CDR1 WNHNN, CDR2 SYGVQD (reference sequence). Trimming removed 8 bases from V and 7 bases from J; junction bases left unmatched: 7. CDR3 length: 13 residues. CDR3 sequence: CASAQGGMNEQFF. In nucleotides, the CDR3 is TGCGCCAGCGCACAGGGGGGAATGAATGAGCAGTTCTTC.

This chain links TRBV6-1 with TRBJ1-1, with 8 bases lining up with TRBD1. Per germline, CDR1 MNHNS and CDR2 SASEGT. V lost 3 bases to trimming and J lost 5 bases; unmatched junction nucleotides: 2. CDR3 length: 13 residues. The CDR3: CASSEWDRTEAFF. In DNA form, the CDR3 reads TGTGCCAGCAGTGAGTGGGACAGGACTGAAGCTTTCTTT.

The V call is TRBV9, the J call TRBJ2-3, with 9 bases that match TRBD2. V dropped 0 bases and J dropped 5; count of bases not matched to a gene: 7. CDR3 size: 16 residues. The germline V gene encodes CDR1 SGDLS and CDR2 YYNGEE. The DNA of the CDR3 is TGTGCCAGCAGCGTAGCTGTGCGGGAGGGCCAAGATACGCAGTATTTT. Encoded protein: CASSVAVREGQDTQYF.

J is TRBJ1-6 and V is TRBV4-2; TRBD1 aligns across 9 bases. The V and J ends lost 0 bases and 7 bases, in that order; junction bases with no gene match: 4. The V gene's germline CDR1 is LGHNA and CDR2 YNFKEQ. The CDR3 loop spans 16 amino acids. The CDR3 DNA reads TGTGCCAGCAGCCAAGATGGGGACAGGGCAAATTCACCCCTCCACTTT. Its protein is CASSQDGDRANSPLHF.

The CDR3 here is CAWRHPRQYGYTF. As DNA, the CDR3 is TGTGCCTGGAGACACCCCCGACAGTATGGCTACACCTTC. This chain links TRBV30 with TRBJ1-2; D may be TRBD1 (5 bases). Per the germline V gene, CDR1 is GTSNPN and CDR2 is SVGIG (reference sequence). V lost 3 bases to trimming and J lost 5 bases, with 13 bases between them. The CDR3 loop spans 13 amino acids.

The chain has TRBV11-2 and TRBJ2-6; tentatively, D is TRBD2 (6 bases). Germline V lookup: CDR1 SGHAT, CDR2 FQNNGV. Between the trimmed V and J ends, which lost 5 bases and 2 bases, there was a span of 19 bases. This CDR3 is 18 amino acids long. CDR3 DNA sequence: TGTGCCAGCAGCCCTCGATGGGGGGTTTGGGCTGGGGCCAACGTCCTGACTTTC. As protein: CASSPRWGVWAGANVLTF.

This clone has more than one count but fewer than ten. This chain joins TRBV5-1 and TRBJ2-3; no reliable D call. The CDR3 has 15 residues. CDR1 SGHRS and CDR2 YFSETQ come from the germline V gene. V lost 0 bases and J lost 2, with 10 bases in between. CDR3 in DNA: TGCGCCAGCAGCTTGGAAGGCAGGTTCACAGATACGCAGTATTTT. Encoded protein: CASSLEGRFTDTQYF.

The J gene is TRBJ1-4, the V gene TRBV6-1; possible D gene TRBD1, 6 bases. The CDR3 sequence is 14 residues long. V lost 1 base and J lost 5, with 8 bases in between. The germline V gene has CDR1 MNHNS and CDR2 SASEGT. CDR3 sequence: CASSEGTENEKLFF. The CDR3 DNA sequence: TGTGCCAGCAGTGAAGGGACAGAAAATGAAAAACTGTTTTTT.

On this clone itself: This CDR3 is also generated by other DNA sequences in the sample. V usage is TRBV9 and J usage is TRBJ1-1; D is unclear. Trimming pared 0 bases from V and 0 bases from J, leaving 3 bases between. Germline loops: CDR1 SGDLS, CDR2 YYNGEE. The CDR3 covers 13 residues. CDR3 sequence reads: CASSVAVNTEAFF. The CDR3 nucleotides read TGTGCCAGCAGCGTAGCCGTGAACACTGAAGCTTTCTTT.

This rearrangement joins TRBV5-5 to TRBJ2-5; 7 bases are shared with TRBD2. The CDR3 is 14 amino acids. Germline CDR1 and CDR2: SGHKS and YYEKEE (reference sequence). The ends lost 8 bases at V and 2 bases at J; junction bases unmatched: 9. The CDR3 DNA is TGTGCCAGGGCAAGCGGGGCCCTTCAAGAGACCCAGTACTTC. Amino acids: CARASGALQETQYF.

V usage is TRBV7-3 and J usage is TRBJ1-1, with D unclear. Per germline, CDR1 SGHTA and CDR2 FQGTGA. V lost 0 bases to trimming and J lost 1 base, with 6 bases between them. The CDR3 length is 14 residues. The CDR3 DNA sequence: TGTGCCAGCAGCTTAACGCCAGGGAACACTGAAGCTTTCTTT. Its protein product is CASSLTPGNTEAFF.

The V call is TRBV29-1, the J call TRBJ1-1; D gene unclear. In germline, CDR1 is SQVTM, CDR2 ANQGSEA. This CDR3 has 12 residues. Trimming removed 5 bases at V and 7 bases at J, with 14 bases between. This CDR3 is CSVISPRYEAFF. CDR3 nucleotides: TGCAGCGTTATTTCTCCCAGGTATGAAGCTTTCTTT.

The CDR3 nucleotides are TGTGCCAGCAGTGAGACTAGCGGGAGGCCCACAGATACGCAGTATTTT. This encodes CASSETSGRPTDTQYF. The chain couples TRBV6-4 to TRBJ2-3; 13 bases line up with TRBD2. Germline V gene sequence: CDR1 MRHNA, CDR2 SNTAGT. J lost 2 bases, V lost 3 bases, and 2 bases had no gene match. The CDR3 contains 16 residues.

Written as DNA, the CDR3 is TGTGCCAGTAGTATTTTGGCGGTGAACACTGAAGCTTTCTTT. Amino acid sequence: CASSILAVNTEAFF. The rearrangement joins TRBV19 to TRBJ1-1; D uncertain. Germline CDR1 and CDR2: LNHDA and SQIVND (reference sequence). V was shortened by 3 bases and J by 0 bases, with 8 bases between the two germline ends. The CDR3 has 14 amino acids.

In DNA form, the CDR3 reads TGTGCCATCACACAGGGGGGGGGCACTGAAGCTTTCTTT. Translated, it gives CAITQGGGTEAFF. The chain couples TRBV2 to TRBJ1-1; 8 bases are a match to TRBD1. V shed 10 bases, J shed 4 bases, and the junction held 8 bases outside the gene matches. This CDR3 spans 13 amino acids. Germline V gives CDR1 SNHLY, CDR2 FYNNEI.

DNA of the CDR3: TGTGCCAGCAGTTACTCCGGGACTAGCCCTTCCAATGAGCAGTTCTTC. Its translation: CASSYSGTSPSNEQFF. The rearrangement joins TRBV6-5 to TRBJ2-1, with TRBD2 matching over 9 bases. J gave up 6 bases and V 0 bases, and 6 bases lay outside the gene matches. CDR1 is MNHEY and CDR2 is SVGAGI in the germline V gene. This CDR3 comprises 16 residues.